This T cell receptor beta chain was retrieved from a study of T-cell memory formation after mild COVID-19. Study overall: Clustering of TCRs was largely donor specific.

The germline V gene encodes CDR1 KGHDR and CDR2 SFDVKD. This CDR3 region has 17 residues. The ends lost 5 bases at V and 10 bases at J; junction bases unmatched: 19. TCRdb processed the 5' RACE reads anew with MiXCR; each CDR3 protein has one entry. The sample consists of roughly 110,000 distinct CDR3 sequences, 15% to 20% of them appearing once. The chain joins TRBV24-1 to TRBJ2-1, with 7 bases identical to TRBD2. The specimen sequenced was PBMCs or a T cell subset sorted from them (not recorded which). The clonotype was recovered from an adult woman who had mild COVID-19 (a few samples of this study predate the infection). Cell type and time point are not known. Here the CDR3 reads CATSGPDRGGRAYEQFF. For the CDR3, the DNA is TGTGCCACCAGTGGTCCTGATCGAGGTGGGAGGGCGTACGAGCAGTTCTTC.